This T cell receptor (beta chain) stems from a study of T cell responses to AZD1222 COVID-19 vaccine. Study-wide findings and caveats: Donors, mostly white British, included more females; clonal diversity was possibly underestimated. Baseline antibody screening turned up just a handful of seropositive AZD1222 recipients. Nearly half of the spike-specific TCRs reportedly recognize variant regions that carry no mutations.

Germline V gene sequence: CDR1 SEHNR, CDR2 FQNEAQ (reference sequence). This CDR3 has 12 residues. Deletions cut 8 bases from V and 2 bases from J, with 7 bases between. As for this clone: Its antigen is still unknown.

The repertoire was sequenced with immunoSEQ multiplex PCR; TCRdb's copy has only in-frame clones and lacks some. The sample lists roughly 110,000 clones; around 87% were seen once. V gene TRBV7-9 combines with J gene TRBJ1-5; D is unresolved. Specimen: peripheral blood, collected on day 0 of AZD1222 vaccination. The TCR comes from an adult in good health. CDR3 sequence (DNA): TGTGCCAGCCAGATGGGCAATCAGCCCCAGCATTTT. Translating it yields CASQMGNQPQHF.